This T cell receptor beta chain is drawn from a study of blood T cell repertoires in COVID-19. Study information: Samples of COVID-19 (acute and convalescent) were obtained from the United States, Italy and Spain. PBMCs, B-cell-depleted T cells, or T cells were the source of the cDNA or gDNA that made up the material.

Germline V gene data show CDR1 as ENHRY and CDR2 as SYGVKD. The CDR3 consists of 14 residues. The J segment lost 8 bases and the V segment lost 9 bases, leaving 9 bases of the junction unmatched. Per the study methods: The authors estimated nucleated cell counts from reference gene primer amplification. Here immunoSEQ multiplex PCR was the method, and the copy in TCRdb shows in-frame clones only, minus some. V and J calls and clone size are those listed in that table; D and trimming were worked out from the DNA. Here the sample spans about 400,000 clones, 86% being singletons. Sequencing was done on a sample of peripheral blood. The J gene is TRBJ2-2, the V gene TRBV10-3, with 10 positions matching TRBD2. The sequence was collected from a woman aged 25 to 39 with active or convalescent COVID-19. As DNA, the CDR3 is TGTGCCATAACGGATCTAGCGGGAGCAGGGGAGCTGTTTTTT. Translating gives CAITDLAGAGELFF.